This T cell receptor beta chain was captured by sequencing in a study of T cells in Graves' hyperthyroidism and ophthalmopathy. The V end was cut by 7 bases, the J end by 0 bases, with 7 bases between. The CDR3 loop spans 13 amino acids. From germline, CDR1 is MNHNS and CDR2 SASEGT. Remarks on this clonotype: The antigen remains unidentified.

General study points: The model predicted ophthalmopathy a median roughly six months before onset. Researchers report that a 13 V-J model separated ophthalmopathy from stable hyperthyroidism.

What was amplified from RNA transcripts were TCR beta CDR3 regions. An initial round of RT-PCR targeting the TCR CDR3 relied on the HTBI primer set. TCRdb itself ran the multiplex PCR reads through MiXCR, one entry per CDR3 protein. This table has more than 300,000 distinct CDR3 sequences, less than 20% appearing once. This clonotype originated in a man between 18 and 29 years old with Graves' ophthalmopathy. This rearrangement joins TRBV6-1 to TRBJ1-5; D possibly corresponds to TRBD1 (5 bases). The sample comprised blood. The DNA of the CDR3 is TGTGCCAGCACAGGGCTTAGCAATCAGCCCCAGCATTTT. This sequence encodes CASTGLSNQPQHF.